This T cell receptor (beta chain) was found in a study of blood T cell repertoires in COVID-19. Across the whole study: T cells, B-cell-depleted T cells, or PBMCs supplied cDNA or gDNA.

In the original workflow: Reference gene primer amplification gave nucleated cell count estimates. Profiled with immunoSEQ multiplex PCR; TCRdb holds only in-frame clones, not every one. Clone size and V and J calls were adopted from that table, with D and trimming inferred from the DNA. There are roughly 100,000 clones in the sample; around 88% occur only once, and roughly a sixth lies in the top ten. V shed 6 bases, J shed 11 bases, and the junction held 12 bases outside the gene matches. Germline loops: CDR1 SGHNT, CDR2 YENEEA. The CDR3 has 16 amino acids. The receptor was derived from a woman over 75 with acute or convalescent COVID-19. The sample taken for sequencing was peripheral blood. The V call is TRBV11-3, the J call TRBJ1-6, with 11 nucleotides matching TRBD1. This CDR3 is CASSPTSGTGGTPLHF. In DNA, the CDR3 is TGTGCCAGCAGTCCGACTTCCGGGACAGGGGGGACACCCCTCCACTTT.